This T cell receptor beta chain was documented in a study of beta chain features in type 1 diabetes listed by TCRdb under 2018. About the full investigation: Mean age, gender distribution, total cell number and subset yield did not differ between patients and healthy donors. A total of over 90,000,000 sorted cells were examined across all samples, and a strong correlation was observed between cell number per subset and RNA yield. The study compared the TCRB repertoires of sorted circulating CD4+ T cell subsets in recently diagnosed type 1 diabetes patients with those in matched healthy donors. Regulatory and stem cell-like memory subsets were obtained from only 8 patients and roughly eight healthy donors, while naive and central memory subsets were obtained from all 28 donors. Overall results and qualifications from the work: A moderate but significant shortening of TCRB CDR3 length was observed in type 1 diabetes patients in all four CD4+ subsets. At VDJ recombination sites, patients with type 1 diabetes made fewer insertions and deleted more nucleotides, a pattern implying thymic rearrangement abnormalities. Only small numbers of individuals were included in the HLA sub-analyses, which left unresolved whether HLA type had any influence on TCRB rearrangement. Sequencing cDNA rather than genomic DNA could over-represent highly expressing activated cells, although activation and CD3 levels did not differ between groups. Naive, central memory and regulatory TCRB repertoires appeared to be more similar among patients than among healthy donors. PCR might favor shorter templates, but patient and control samples were amplified and corrected together, so any skew would affect both groups equally.

The High Capacity cDNA Reverse Transcription Kit was used to reverse transcribe all of the isolated RNA, meaning that expressed TCRB transcripts were what got sequenced. Deep immunoSEQ sequencing was applied to naive, central memory and regulatory T cell samples, giving an average of about 3.6 million total reads per sample. Sorted cells were lysed in RLT buffer and RNA was extracted with DNase-treated RNeasy Micro or Mini kits, depending on cell number. To prevent cross-contamination, every cell subset was processed on its own, while patient and healthy donor samples were processed together. The immunoSEQ multiplex PCR was used to amplify TCRB sequences from cDNA, generating 87-bp fragments that spanned the CDR3 region. Amplicons were sequenced on the Illumina HiSeq platform. Turning to the authors' computational methods: PCR bias was computationally corrected using synthetic template baselines, reads within Hamming distance 2 were collapsed, and singletons that could not be merged were discarded. Reads were aligned against IMGT so that V, D and J genes, CDR3 length and insertions or deletions at six rearrangement sites could be assigned. Within each subset, clonotype counts were normalized to sorted cell number, and only after that were true diversity and Gini coefficients computed with the tcR R package. Repertoire sharing was quantified using the overlap coefficient calculated on TCRB nucleotide sequences. Out-of-frame TCRB sequences from naive cells were analyzed to stand in for the pre-selection repertoire. This immuneACCESS table, as held by TCRdb, lists in-frame sequences with V and J called but not all clones. Of the missing ones, under half trace to an unresolved V gene in checked studies; the others have no known cause. V, J and clone size reflect that table, while D and trimming were determined from the DNA. The sample contains some 360,000 clones, about 20% of them found a single time. About 0.044% of the sample is in the top ten clones.

The V end loses 4 bases and the J end loses 5 bases, and a stretch of 24 bases separates them. CDR1 is given as SGDLS and CDR2 as YYNGEE, both from the germline V gene. Counted from cysteine to phenylalanine, this CDR3 has 17 amino acids. Only the CDR3 DNA stays, 51 bases, in frame from base 1. This clone was counted only a few times. The clone's antigen remains unknown. The record has no base qualities; no much larger clone is one base away. From each donor, a single peripheral blood sample of about 120 mL on average was drawn into heparinised tubes. Using a panel that included CD45RO, CCR7, CD25, CD127, CD95 and CD27, naive, central memory, regulatory and stem cell-like memory CD4+ T cells were sorted on a BD FACSAria II. Every sorted population had a purity above 95%. PBMCs were isolated right away by Lymphoprep density gradient centrifugation and were stained directly, without culture. Samples were stained and sorted in pairs, with one healthy donor and one patient per experiment, so that batch effects were minimized.

The chain employs TRBV9 and TRBJ2-5; possibly the D gene is TRBD2, per 5 matching bases. Sequencing was carried out using naive CD4+ T cells from blood. This sample's cell subset or site label indicates: true naive CD4+ T cells. The sequence was obtained from a woman aged 18 to 35 in good health. The bases read TGTGCCAGCAGCACCTCGGTAGCCGTCATGTCGGGGGAGACCCAGTACTTC. Its protein reads: CASSTSVAVMSGETQYF.